The source of this TCR beta chain is a study of blood T cell repertoires in COVID-19 (TCRdb year 2020). Some background on the complete study: Collaborator samples came from the United States, Italy and Spain and covered acute and convalescent phases of COVID-19. The prospective study material was composed of cDNA or gDNA derived from T cells, B-cell-depleted T cells, or PBMCs. The dataset comprised deeply sampled blood TCRbeta repertoires from subjects exposed to, actively infected with, or recovered from COVID-19. The repertoires were made available in a free public database intended to serve as a resource for research on the immune response to SARS-CoV-2. The samples were drawn from the first 160 participants of the ongoing ImmuneRACE study and from 950 to 1,500 subjects provided by 6 global collaborators. Nearly every sample came with metadata listing a de-identified subject ID, COVID-19 status, age in years and sex. HLA class I and class II types, where available, came from metadata supplied by the sample provider rather than from assay-based typing.

TCRbeta CDR3 regions were amplified from genomic DNA by means of the immunoSEQ Assay, a bias-controlled multiplex PCR. In the original analysis: Nucleated cell counts per sample were estimated from amplification of reference gene primers within the assay. To quantify the absolute abundance of each unique TCRbeta CDR3 rearrangement, sequence reads were collapsed and filtered. For each sample, productive Simpson clonality was calculated by taking the square root of Simpson's diversity index across productive rearrangements. Imported from immuneACCESS, the table was reduced by TCRdb to in-frame sequences with V and J called. These copies leave out some clones; in studies compared against another copy, an unresolved V gene accounts for under half, and the cause of the remainder is not known. V, J and clone size are those of that table, while D and trimming were read from the DNA. This sample has approximately 96,000 clones in its table, and over 75% of those were observed once. The top ten constitute around 10% of the sample.

Beyond this particular receptor, the publication reports: The amount of clinical and demographic metadata varied by source and participant and was provided uncurated.

Clipping removes 4 bases from V and 5 bases from J, with 9 as the unmatched junction base count. The CDR3, from cysteine to phenylalanine, totals 16 residues. The read is trimmed to its CDR3 DNA, 48 bases read in frame from base 1. Via the germline V gene (reference sequence), CDR1 is SGHNT and CDR2 YYREEE. The collaborating institutions used their own protocols to collect whole blood in K2EDTA tubes. For TCRbeta analysis, collaborators shipped samples in one of three forms: frozen whole blood, isolated PBMCs, or DNA extracted from either of those sample types. The table lists this clone with a few counts. Its cognate antigen has yet to be identified. The input lacks base qualities; no much larger clone sits a single base away.

The sequenced sample was peripheral blood. The rearranged segments are TRBV5-4 and TRBJ1-6; TRBD1 agrees with 7 junctional bases. The receptor's source is a woman older than 75 with acute or convalescent COVID-19. The base sequence is TGTGCCAGCAGCCTACGGGGCAGGGGGGATAATTCACCCCTCCACTTT. Its translation is CASSLRGRGDNSPLHF.